One sample yielded the 29 T cell receptor beta chains listed below, sequenced in a study of T cells in tumors after PD-1 blockade. Measured with immunoSEQ multiplex PCR; TCRdb has only the in-frame clones, and not every one. This sample yields roughly 49,000 clones, of which roughly 80% are seen a single time; roughly 4.1% belongs to the top ten. Sequenced here: PBMCs, sampled before anti-PD-1 treatment. The receptors were sampled from a human donor with basal cell carcinoma.

The J gene is TRBJ1-1, the V gene TRBV6-6; no clear D gene. Per the germline V gene, CDR1 is MNHNY and CDR2 is SVGAGI (reference sequence). V was pared by 9 bases and J by 1 base, with 9 bases between. This CDR3 spans 12 amino acids. The DNA of the CDR3 is TGTGCCAGTCGGGAGGGGAACACTGAAGCTTTCTTT. It translates to CASREGNTEAFF.

The V gene is TRBV6-1, the J gene TRBJ2-3; no firm D call. Germline-derived CDR1 and CDR2 are MNHNS and SASEGT. V was pared by 2 bases and J by 7 bases, with 1 base between. The CDR3 runs 10 residues. This CDR3 reads CASSEHTQYF. CDR3 coding DNA: TGTGCCAGCAGTGAACATACGCAGTATTTT.

This clone was seen once. The CDR3: CASSPAQETQYF. CDR3 nucleotide sequence: TGTGCCAGCTCACCTGCCCAAGAGACCCAGTACTTC. The rearrangement joins TRBV18 to TRBJ2-5; D remains ambiguous. The germline V and J ends were trimmed by 3 bases and 1 base, with 3 bases remaining between them. The CDR3 is 12 amino acids. CDR1 KGHSH and CDR2 LQKENI come from the germline V gene.

V usage is TRBV4-1 and J usage is TRBJ2-5, with D possibly being TRBD2 (7 bases). The V end was cut by 1 base, the J end by 1 base, with 13 bases between. Germline V gives CDR1 MGHRA, CDR2 YSYEKL. The CDR3 runs to 16 residues. CDR3: CASSQAGGTIQETQYF. Here the CDR3 DNA reads TGCGCCAGCAGCCAAGCCGGGGGGACAATCCAAGAGACCCAGTACTTC.

The J gene is TRBJ2-4, the V gene TRBV30, with 8 bases fitting TRBD1. After removal of 8 bases from V and 6 bases from J, the junction contained 3 bases not matched to a gene. The CDR3 totals 11 residues. CDR1 is GTSNPN, CDR2 SVGIG, per germline (reference sequence). CDR3 residues: CATGTGNIQYF. The DNA for the CDR3 is TGTGCCACGGGGACAGGAAACATTCAGTACTTC.

This chain uses TRBV5-4 with TRBJ2-7; TRBD2 matches at 10 bases. CDR1 SGHNT and CDR2 YYREEE come from the germline V gene (reference sequence). With V trimmed by 0 bases and J by 6 bases, 3 bases remained unmatched. CDR3 size: 14 residues. The CDR3: CASSLGLAGGEQYF. CDR3 in DNA: TGTGCCAGCAGCTTGGGACTAGCGGGCGGCGAGCAGTACTTC.

The chain joins TRBV7-2 to TRBJ1-3; D is unresolved. Between the trimmed V and J ends, which lost 1 base and 7 bases, there was a span of 5 bases. Germline CDR1 is SGHTA and CDR2 is FQGNSA. The CDR3 spans 12 residues. Here the CDR3 reads CASSLGQNTIYF. The CDR3 bases are TGTGCCAGCAGCTTAGGGCAGAACACCATATATTTT.

The genes are TRBV28 and TRBJ1-5; D ambiguous. The CDR3 runs to 16 residues. CDR1 and CDR2 from the germline V gene are MDHEN and SYDVKM. With 8 bases removed from V and 2 bases from J, the gap between germline ends came to 19 bases. In DNA, the CDR3 is TGTGCCAGCGGACCTTCGGGCCTCCCAGGCAATCAGCCCCAGCATTTT. This gives the protein CASGPSGLPGNQPQHF.

This clone appeared a few times. This chain joins TRBV5-4 and TRBJ2-1; the match to TRBD1 covers 11 bases. CDR3 length: 16 amino acids. Losses at the gene ends were 2 bases for V and 6 bases for J; bases not matched to a gene: 7. Germline loops: CDR1 SGHNT, CDR2 YYREEE (reference sequence). CDR3 bases: TGTGCCAGCAGCTTTACTGCCGGGACAGGGGGCAATGAGCAGTTCTTC. Protein sequence: CASSFTAGTGGNEQFF.

The CDR3 DNA reads as TGCGCCAGCAGCTTGGCCGGGCTAGCGGGGCCACAGAATGAGCAGTTCTTC. This encodes CASSLAGLAGPQNEQFF. The gene calls are TRBV5-1 and TRBJ2-1; TRBD2 matches 9 bases. V lost 0 bases and J lost 7; bases outside the gene matches: 11. This CDR3 is 17 amino acids long. Germline-derived CDR1 and CDR2 are SGHRS and YFSETQ.

The chain links TRBV5-1 to TRBJ1-1, with 12 positions matching TRBD1. Germline CDR1 SGHRS, CDR2 YFSETQ. The CDR3 is 20 residues long. Germline trimming cut 0 bases from V and 6 bases from J; bases unmatched to any gene: 18. The CDR3 DNA reads as TGCGCCAGCAGCTTGGATATTGGGACCGGGACAGGGGGCCGATCGCCTGAAGCTTTCTTT. This encodes CASSLDIGTGTGGRSPEAFF.

The CDR3 region is CASSASTGGNEQFF. CDR3 bases: TGTGCCAGCAGCGCGTCCACAGGGGGCAATGAGCAGTTCTTC. The chain combines TRBV7-2 with TRBJ2-1; 8 bases are shared with TRBD1. This CDR3 is 14 amino acids long. The ends lost 5 bases at V and 6 bases at J; junction bases unmatched: 6. Germline CDR1 SGHTA, CDR2 FQGNSA. Supplemented by reference TRBV7-2 and TRBJ2-1, the full variable domain reads GAGVSQSPSNKVTEKGKDVELRCDPISGHTALYWYRQSLGQGLEFLIYFQGNSAPDKSGLPSDRFSAERTGGSVSTLTIQRTQQEDSAVYLCASSASTGGNEQFFGPGTRLTVL.

The rearrangement joins TRBV5-1 to TRBJ1-3; 8 bases fit TRBD1. Germline loops: CDR1 SGHRS, CDR2 YFSETQ. V lost 0 bases, J lost 0 bases, and 5 bases stayed unmatched. The CDR3 is 17 residues long. CDR3 nucleotides: TGCGCCAGCAGCTTGGGGGACAGGATGACCTCTGGAAACACCATATATTTT. This codes for CASSLGDRMTSGNTIYF.

This clone was detected once. The chain has TRBV5-6 and TRBJ2-2; 7 nucleotides align to TRBD1. J was trimmed by 6 bases and V by 1 base; bases with no gene match: 9. Germline CDR1 SGHDT, CDR2 YYEEEE. The CDR3 is 16 residues long. The CDR3 is CASSLTQTGRSGELFF. The CDR3 nucleotides read TGTGCCAGCAGCTTGACCCAGACAGGGCGGTCCGGGGAGCTGTTTTTT.

The chain has TRBV6-5 and TRBJ1-1; the D is unclear. This CDR3 comprises 12 residues. Germline assignment: CDR1 MNHEY and CDR2 SVGAGI. V was pared by 5 bases and J by 6 bases, with 10 bases between. CDR3: CASSRVNAEAFF. Written as DNA, the CDR3 is TGTGCCAGCAGTAGGGTCAACGCTGAAGCTTTCTTT.

CDR3 protein: CASIPKGETQYF. Written as DNA, the CDR3 is TGTGCCAGCATCCCAAAGGGGGAGACCCAGTACTTC. This sequence joins TRBV21-1 and TRBJ2-5; the DNA was not compared with TRBD1, the D call given in the table. TRBV21-1 is a recognized pseudogene. The CDR3 covers 12 residues.

CDR3 region: CASISGGVGTQYF. Here the CDR3 DNA reads TGTGCCAGCATCTCTGGGGGTGTCGGGACCCAGTACTTC. The V and J genes are TRBV21-1 and TRBJ2-5. TRBV21-1 is flagged as a pseudogene. There are 13 residues in the CDR3.

The chain employs TRBV6-5 and TRBJ1-4; D uncertain. V lost 4 bases and J lost 0, with 12 bases in between. Germline values: CDR1 MNHEY, CDR2 SVGAGI. This CDR3 is built from 16 residues. The CDR3 sequence: CASSFVIPATNEKLFF. CDR3 in DNA: TGTGCCAGCAGTTTTGTTATTCCGGCAACTAATGAAAAACTGTTTTTT.

The V gene is TRBV19, the J gene TRBJ2-1; D unresolved. With 1 base removed from V and 3 bases from J, the gap between germline ends came to 10 bases. This CDR3 is 15 amino acids long. CDR1 is LNHDA and CDR2 is SQIVND in the germline V gene (reference sequence). The DNA for the CDR3 is TGTGCCAGTAGTATAGGGGGAAACGTCTACAATGAGCAGTTCTTC. Translating gives CASSIGGNVYNEQFF. Based on the CDR3 plus reference TRBV19 and TRBJ2-1, the full variable domain is DGGITQSPKYLFRKEGQNVTLSCEQNLNHDAMYWYRQDPGQGLRLIYYSQIVNDFQKGDIAEGYSVSREKKESFPLTVTSAQKNPTAFYLCASSIGGNVYNEQFFGPGTRLTVL.

The V call is TRBV24-1, the J call TRBJ2-1, with 8 bases fitting TRBD2. The V gene's germline CDR1 is KGHDR and CDR2 SFDVKD. The CDR3 sequence is 19 residues long. J lost 4 bases, V lost 3 bases, and 16 bases had no gene match. Here the CDR3 DNA reads TGTGCCACCAGTGATCCAGGACTAGCTGATCCAAAGTCTTACAATGAGCAGTTCTTC. This sequence encodes CATSDPGLADPKSYNEQFF.

The gene calls are TRBV2 and TRBJ1-4, with D possibly matching TRBD1 (5 bases). The CDR3 contains 15 residues. V was pared by 3 bases and J by 4 bases, with 12 bases between. Germline values: CDR1 SNHLY, CDR2 FYNNEI. The CDR3 loop is CASSDRAWLNEKLFF. The CDR3 nucleotides read TGTGCCAGCAGTGACAGGGCCTGGCTTAATGAAAAACTGTTTTTT.

The J gene is TRBJ1-1, the V gene TRBV6-5, with 7 bases aligning to TRBD1. The trim removed 5 bases at V and 4 bases at J, leaving 10 bases unmatched. Germline CDR1 is MNHEY and CDR2 is SVGAGI. The CDR3 loop spans 15 amino acids. The CDR3: CASSRPGQWGTEAFF. CDR3 sequence (DNA): TGTGCCAGCAGTCGGCCGGGACAGTGGGGCACTGAAGCTTTCTTT.

This chain joins TRBV28 and TRBJ1-1; TRBD1 might be the D (5 bases). In germline, CDR1 is MDHEN, CDR2 SYDVKM. V shed 8 bases and J shed 0 bases, with 13 bases lying between them. This CDR3 comprises 14 residues. The CDR3 sequence is CASSIRQMNTEAFF. CDR3 bases: TGTGCCAGCTCCATCCGACAGATGAACACTGAAGCTTTCTTT.

The chain uses TRBV10-1 and TRBJ1-3; 8 bases are a match to TRBD1. Germline CDR1 and CDR2: WNHNN and SYGVQD (reference sequence). The CDR3 runs 23 residues. Trimming cost V 2 bases and J 2 bases; bases outside gene matches: 26. The CDR3 is CASSEGQGRGSWVPWKAGNTIYF. CDR3 nucleotides: TGCGCCAGCAGTGAGGGACAGGGTCGTGGAAGTTGGGTACCGTGGAAAGCTGGAAACACCATATATTTT.

The chain is built from TRBV30 and TRBJ1-1, with unresolved D. Germline V CDR1 and CDR2: GTSNPN, SVGIG (reference sequence). Trimming removed 0 bases from V and 0 bases from J, with 5 bases in between. CDR3 length: 13 residues. The CDR3 spells CAWSVIMNTEAFF. As DNA, the CDR3 is TGTGCCTGGAGTGTAATTATGAACACTGAAGCTTTCTTT.

This chain uses TRBV5-4 with TRBJ1-4, with TRBD1 identical over 7 bases. V lost 3 bases, J lost 8 bases, and 13 bases stayed unmatched. The CDR3 is made up of 16 amino acids. CDR1 and CDR2 from the germline V gene are SGHNT and YYREEE (reference sequence). CDR3 loop: CASSSGNRGGREKLFF. CDR3 nucleotides: TGTGCCAGCAGCTCCGGAAACAGGGGCGGGAGGGAAAAACTGTTTTTT.

This clone showed up just once. CDR3 DNA sequence: TGTGCCAGTAGTATGTCTACTAGCGGGGTAGATACGCAGTATTTT. Its protein product is CASSMSTSGVDTQYF. The V and J genes are TRBV19 and TRBJ2-3; the match to TRBD2 covers 10 bases. Germline V CDR1 and CDR2: LNHDA, SQIVND (reference sequence). The CDR3 has 15 amino acids. The junction had 5 bases not matched to a gene; V was cut back by 3 bases and J by 5 bases.

The rearrangement joins TRBV6-6 to TRBJ2-7, with D possibly matching TRBD1 (5 bases). Trimming shortened V by 5 bases and J by 5 bases, and 13 bases separated the two germline ends. This CDR3 has 13 residues. CDR1 and CDR2 (germline): MNHNY, SVGAGI (reference sequence). The CDR3 here is CASSLRVENEQYF. The CDR3 nucleotides read TGTGCCAGCAGTCTCAGGGTTGAGAACGAGCAGTACTTC.

This clone was observed a single time. The J gene is TRBJ1-6, the V gene TRBV10-3, with D maybe TRBD1 (6 bases). The germline V gene encodes CDR1 ENHRY and CDR2 SYGVKD. The CDR3 contains 14 residues. V was pared by 6 bases and J by 7 bases, with 13 bases between. The CDR3 spells CAISTGFENSPLHF. In DNA form, the CDR3 reads TGTGCCATCAGCACAGGGTTCGAAAATTCACCCCTCCACTTT.